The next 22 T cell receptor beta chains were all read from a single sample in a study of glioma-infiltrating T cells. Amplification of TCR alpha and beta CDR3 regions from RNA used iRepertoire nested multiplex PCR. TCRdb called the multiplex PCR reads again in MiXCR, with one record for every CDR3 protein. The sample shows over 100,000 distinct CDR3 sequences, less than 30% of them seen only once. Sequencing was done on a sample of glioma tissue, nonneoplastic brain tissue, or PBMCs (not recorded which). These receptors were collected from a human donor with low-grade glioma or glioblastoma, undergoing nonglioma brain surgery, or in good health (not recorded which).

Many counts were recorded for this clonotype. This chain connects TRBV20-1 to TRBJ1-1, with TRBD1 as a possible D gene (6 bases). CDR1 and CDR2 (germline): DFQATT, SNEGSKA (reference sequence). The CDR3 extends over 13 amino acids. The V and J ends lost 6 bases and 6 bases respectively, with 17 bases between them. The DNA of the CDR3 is TGCAGTGCCCCTGGACAGATTTGGGCTGAAGCTTTCTTT. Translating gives CSAPGQIWAEAFF.

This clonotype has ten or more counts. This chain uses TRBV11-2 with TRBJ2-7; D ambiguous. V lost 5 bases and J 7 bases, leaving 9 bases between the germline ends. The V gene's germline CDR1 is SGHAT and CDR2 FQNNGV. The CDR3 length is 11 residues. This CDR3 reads CASSNQVEQYF. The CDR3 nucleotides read TGTGCCAGCAGCAATCAGGTGGAGCAGTACTTC.

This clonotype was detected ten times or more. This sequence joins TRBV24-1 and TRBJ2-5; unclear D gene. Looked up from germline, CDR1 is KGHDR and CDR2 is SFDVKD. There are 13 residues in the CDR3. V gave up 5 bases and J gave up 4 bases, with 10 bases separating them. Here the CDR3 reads CATSGDFGETQYF. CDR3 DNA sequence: TGTGCCACCAGTGGTGATTTTGGAGAGACCCAGTACTTC.

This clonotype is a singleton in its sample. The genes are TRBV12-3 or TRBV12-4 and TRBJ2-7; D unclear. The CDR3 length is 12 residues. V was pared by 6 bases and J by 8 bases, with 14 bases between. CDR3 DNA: TGTGCCAGCAGATCCGATAATTACAAGCAGTACTTC. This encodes CASRSDNYKQYF.

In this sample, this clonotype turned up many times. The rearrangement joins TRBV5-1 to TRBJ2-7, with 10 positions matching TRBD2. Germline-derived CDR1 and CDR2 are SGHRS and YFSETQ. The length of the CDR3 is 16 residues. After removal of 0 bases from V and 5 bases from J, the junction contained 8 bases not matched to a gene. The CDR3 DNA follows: TGCGCCAGCAGCTTGGTACCCAGCGGGAGGGTCGACGAGCAGTACTTC. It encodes CASSLVPSGRVDEQYF.

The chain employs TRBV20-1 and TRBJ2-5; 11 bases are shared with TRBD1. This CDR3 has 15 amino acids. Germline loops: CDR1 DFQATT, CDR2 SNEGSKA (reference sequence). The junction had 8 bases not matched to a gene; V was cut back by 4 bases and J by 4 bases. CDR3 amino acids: CSATTGTGGGETQYF. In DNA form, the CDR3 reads TGCAGTGCTACCACCGGGACAGGGGGAGGAGAGACCCAGTACTTC.

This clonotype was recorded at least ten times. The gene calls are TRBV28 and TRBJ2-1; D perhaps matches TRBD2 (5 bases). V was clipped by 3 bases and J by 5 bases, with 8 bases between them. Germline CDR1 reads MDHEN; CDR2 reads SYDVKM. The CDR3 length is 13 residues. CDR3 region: CASSFTGNNEQFF. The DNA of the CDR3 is TGTGCCAGCAGTTTTACGGGGAACAATGAGCAGTTCTTC.

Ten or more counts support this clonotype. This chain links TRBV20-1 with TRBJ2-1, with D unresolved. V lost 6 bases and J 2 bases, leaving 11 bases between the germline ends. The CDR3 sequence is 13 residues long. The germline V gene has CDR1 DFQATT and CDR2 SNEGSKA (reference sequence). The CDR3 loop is CSARDIPYNEQFF. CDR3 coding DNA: TGCAGTGCCCGAGATATCCCCTACAATGAGCAGTTCTTC.

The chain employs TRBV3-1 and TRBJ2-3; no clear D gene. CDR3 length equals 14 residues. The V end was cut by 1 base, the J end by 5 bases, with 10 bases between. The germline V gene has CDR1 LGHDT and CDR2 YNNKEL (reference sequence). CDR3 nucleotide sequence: TGTGCCAGCAGCCAAGTTGACTCCAAAGATACGCAGTATTTT. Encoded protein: CASSQVDSKDTQYF.

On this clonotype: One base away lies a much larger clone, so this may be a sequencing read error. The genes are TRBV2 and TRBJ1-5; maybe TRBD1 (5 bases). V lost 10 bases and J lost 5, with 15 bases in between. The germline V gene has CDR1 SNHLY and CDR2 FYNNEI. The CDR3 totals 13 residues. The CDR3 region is CATAGRKDQPQHF. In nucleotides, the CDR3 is TGTGCCACCGCAGGGAGGAAGGATCAGCCCCAGCATTTT.

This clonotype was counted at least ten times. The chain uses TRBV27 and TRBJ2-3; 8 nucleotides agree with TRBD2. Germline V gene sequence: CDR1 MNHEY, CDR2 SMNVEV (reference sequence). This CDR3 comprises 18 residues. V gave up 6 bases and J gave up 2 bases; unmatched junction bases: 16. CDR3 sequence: CASSINLWTSPHTDTQYF. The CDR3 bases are TGTGCCAGCAGCATAAACCTTTGGACTAGCCCCCACACAGATACGCAGTATTTT.

The CDR3 nucleotides read TGTGCCAGTAGTCCCCGGACAGGGAATCAGCCCCAGCATTTT. This sequence encodes CASSPRTGNQPQHF. This rearrangement joins TRBV19 to TRBJ1-5; 8 bases line up with TRBD1. The germline V gene encodes CDR1 LNHDA and CDR2 SQIVND (reference sequence). After removal of 5 bases from V and 4 bases from J, the junction contained 4 bases not matched to a gene. This CDR3 is 14 amino acids long.

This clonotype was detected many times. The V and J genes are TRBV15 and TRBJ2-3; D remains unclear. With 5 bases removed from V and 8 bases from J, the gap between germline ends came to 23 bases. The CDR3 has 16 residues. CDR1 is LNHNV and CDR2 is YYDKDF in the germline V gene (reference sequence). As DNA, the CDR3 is TGTGCCACCAGCCCTTTTAGCCGGGCCTCCACGGGTACGCAGTATTTT. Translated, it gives CATSPFSRASTGTQYF.

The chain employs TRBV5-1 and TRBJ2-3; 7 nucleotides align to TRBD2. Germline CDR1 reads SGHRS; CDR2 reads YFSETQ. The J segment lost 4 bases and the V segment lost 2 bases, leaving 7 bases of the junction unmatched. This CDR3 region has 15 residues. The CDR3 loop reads CASSLQSAGADTQYF. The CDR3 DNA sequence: TGCGCCAGCAGCTTACAGTCGGCGGGAGCAGATACGCAGTATTTT.

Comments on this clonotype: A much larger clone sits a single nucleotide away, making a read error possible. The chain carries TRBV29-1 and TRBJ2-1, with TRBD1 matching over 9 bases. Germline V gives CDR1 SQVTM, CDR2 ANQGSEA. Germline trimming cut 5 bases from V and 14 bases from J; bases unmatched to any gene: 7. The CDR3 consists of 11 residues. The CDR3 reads CSVMDRGEKFF. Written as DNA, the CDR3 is TGCAGCGTTATGGACAGGGGAGAGAAGTTCTTC.

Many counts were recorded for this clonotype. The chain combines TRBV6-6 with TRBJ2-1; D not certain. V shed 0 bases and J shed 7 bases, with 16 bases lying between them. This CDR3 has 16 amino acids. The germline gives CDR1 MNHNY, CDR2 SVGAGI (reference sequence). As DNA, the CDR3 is TGTGCCAGCAGTTACTCTAGGAATGGACGGAATAATGAGCAGTTCTTC. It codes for CASSYSRNGRNNEQFF.

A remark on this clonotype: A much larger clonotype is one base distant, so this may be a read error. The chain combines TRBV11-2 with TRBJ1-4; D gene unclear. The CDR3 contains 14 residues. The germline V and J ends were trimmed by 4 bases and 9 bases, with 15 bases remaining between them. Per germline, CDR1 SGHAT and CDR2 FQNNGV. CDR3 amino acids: CASSSREGEQKLFF. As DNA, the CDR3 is TGTGCCAGCAGCTCCCGGGAGGGAGAGCAAAAACTGTTTTTT.

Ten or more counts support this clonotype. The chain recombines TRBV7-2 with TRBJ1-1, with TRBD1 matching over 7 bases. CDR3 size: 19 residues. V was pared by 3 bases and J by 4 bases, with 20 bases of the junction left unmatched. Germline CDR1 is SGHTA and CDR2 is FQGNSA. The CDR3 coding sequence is TGTGCCAGCAGCTTCATCGCTGGCGGACAGGTAGTTTCCGGCACTGAAGCTTTCTTT. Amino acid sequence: CASSFIAGGQVVSGTEAFF.

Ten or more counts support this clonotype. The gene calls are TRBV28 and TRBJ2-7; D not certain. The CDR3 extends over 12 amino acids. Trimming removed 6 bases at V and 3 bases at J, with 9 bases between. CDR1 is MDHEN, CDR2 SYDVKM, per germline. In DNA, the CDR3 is TGTGCCAGCAGCGTGAATTTCTACGAGCAGTACTTC. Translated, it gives CASSVNFYEQYF.

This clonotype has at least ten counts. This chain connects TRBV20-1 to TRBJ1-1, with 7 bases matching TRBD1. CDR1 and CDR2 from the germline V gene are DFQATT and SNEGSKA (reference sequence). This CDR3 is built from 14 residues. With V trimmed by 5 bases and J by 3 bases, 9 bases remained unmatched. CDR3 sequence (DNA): TGCAGTGCTGTCGAACAGGGGAAGGACACTGAAGCTTTCTTT. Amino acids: CSAVEQGKDTEAFF.

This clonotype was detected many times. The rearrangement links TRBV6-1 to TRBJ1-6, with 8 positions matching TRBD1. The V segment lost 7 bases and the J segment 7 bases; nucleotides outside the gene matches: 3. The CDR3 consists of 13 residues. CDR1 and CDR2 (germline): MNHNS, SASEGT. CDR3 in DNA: TGTGCCAGCACAGGACAGGGAAATTCACCCCTCCACTTT. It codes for CASTGQGNSPLHF.

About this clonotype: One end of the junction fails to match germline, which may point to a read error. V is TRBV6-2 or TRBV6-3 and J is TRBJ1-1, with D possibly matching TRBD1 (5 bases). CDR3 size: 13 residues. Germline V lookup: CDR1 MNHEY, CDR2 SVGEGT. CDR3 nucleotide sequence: TGTGCCAGCAGTAGAAAGGGGAACACTGAAGCGTGCTTT. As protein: CASSRKGNTEACF.